Listed here are 26 T cell receptor beta chains from one sample, sequenced in a study of CD8+ T cells in alopecia areata. Following RNA extraction, reverse transcription yielded cDNA that acted as the sequencing template. Some clones are missing from TCRdb's copy, which holds only in-frame ones; the method was immunoSEQ multiplex PCR. This sample yields approximately 59,000 clones, of which about half are seen a single time; approximately 17% belongs to the top ten. The input for sequencing was CD8+ T cells sorted from blood, taken at week 0. Receptors originate from a human donor with alopecia areata.

The rearrangement joins TRBV29-1 to TRBJ1-2, with D possibly TRBD1 on 5 matching bases. In germline, CDR1 is SQVTM, CDR2 ANQGSEA. Trimming pared 7 bases from V and 2 bases from J, leaving 14 bases between. The CDR3 consists of 13 residues. The CDR3 nucleotides read TGCAGCGACACGGGACGGGAAAACTATGGCTACACCTTC. It codes for CSDTGRENYGYTF.

This sequence joins TRBV5-1 and TRBJ2-2; D gene uncertain. CDR3 length: 12 amino acids. The germline CDR1 and CDR2 sequences are SGHRS and YFSETQ. V lost 4 bases to trimming and J lost 3 bases, with 4 bases between them. CDR3 coding DNA: TGCGCCAGCAGCGGAGACACCGGGGAGCTGTTTTTT. It yields the protein CASSGDTGELFF.

The chain couples TRBV10-3 to TRBJ2-2, with 10 nucleotides matching TRBD2. This CDR3 is built from 13 residues. Germline trimming cut 10 bases from V and 5 bases from J; bases unmatched to any gene: 4. From germline, CDR1 is ENHRY and CDR2 SYGVKD. CDR3 region: CATGTSVTGELFF. CDR3 DNA sequence: TGTGCCACCGGGACTAGCGTGACCGGGGAGCTGTTTTTT.

The chain carries TRBV29-1 and TRBJ2-7, with D maybe TRBD1 (6 bases). The CDR3 runs 12 residues. Germline V gene sequence: CDR1 SQVTM, CDR2 ANQGSEA. V was trimmed by 6 bases and J by 0 bases, leaving 9 bases between them. CDR3 coding DNA: TGCAGCGTACGGGACAACTCCTACGAGCAGTACTTC. Translating gives CSVRDNSYEQYF.

V usage is TRBV15 and J usage is TRBJ1-2, with D perhaps matching TRBD1 (6 bases). This CDR3 has 13 residues. Germline V lookup: CDR1 LNHNV, CDR2 YYDKDF (reference sequence). Trimming pared 8 bases from V and 6 bases from J, leaving 16 bases between. CDR3 sequence: CATREGGAHGYTF. The CDR3 region has the DNA TGTGCCACCCGGGAGGGGGGGGCGCATGGCTACACCTTC. The full variable domain, completed using reference TRBV15 and TRBJ1-2, is DAMVIQNPRYQVTQFGKPVTLSCSQTLNHNVMYWYQQKSSQAPKLLFHYYDKDFNNEADTPDNFQSRRPNTSFCFLDIRSPGLGDTAMYLCATREGGAHGYTFGSGTRLTVV.

CDR3 coding DNA: TGTGCCAGCAGTTACCTTGGGGCAGATACGCAGTATTTT. Protein sequence: CASSYLGADTQYF. The rearrangement joins TRBV6-5 to TRBJ2-3; D not resolved. Germline CDR1 and CDR2: MNHEY and SVGAGI. With 2 bases removed from V and 4 bases from J, the gap between germline ends came to 7 bases. There are 13 residues in the CDR3.

The V gene is TRBV30, the J gene TRBJ2-2; no clear D gene. The ends were cut back, 2 bases at V and 6 bases at J, with 7 bases in the middle. The CDR3 extends over 12 amino acids. The V gene's germline CDR1 is GTSNPN and CDR2 SVGIG (reference sequence). The CDR3 loop reads CAWSRGSGELFF. CDR3 sequence (DNA): TGTGCCTGGAGTCGAGGATCCGGGGAGCTGTTTTTT.

The V gene is TRBV29-1, the J gene TRBJ1-2; TRBD1 is a possible D gene (6 bases). This CDR3 spans 14 amino acids. Germline lookup yields CDR1 SQVTM and CDR2 ANQGSEA. V lost 3 bases and J 1 base, leaving 12 bases between the germline ends. The DNA for the CDR3 is TGCAGCGTTGATTCGCGGGGGCGTAACTATGGCTACACCTTC. Its protein is CSVDSRGRNYGYTF.

This CDR3 is CASSQEEGTQETQYF. DNA for the CDR3: TGCGCCAGCAGCCAAGAAGAGGGGACCCAAGAGACCCAGTACTTC. The chain uses TRBV4-1 and TRBJ2-5, with D perhaps TRBD1 or TRBD2 (5 bases each). The germline V gene has CDR1 MGHRA and CDR2 YSYEKL. This CDR3 is 15 amino acids long. V was trimmed by 0 bases and J by 1 base, leaving 9 bases between them.

This clone was found a few times. This chain uses TRBV27 with TRBJ2-5; TRBD2 matches at 7 bases. The CDR3 totals 14 residues. Trimming at V came to 4 bases and at J to 5 bases, leaving 7 bases not matched to a gene. CDR1 and CDR2 (germline): MNHEY, SMNVEV (reference sequence). CDR3 coding DNA: TGTGCCAGCAGTTCCCGCGGGCGGGAGGAGACCCAGTACTTC. Amino acids: CASSSRGREETQYF.

Written as DNA, the CDR3 is TGCGCCAGCAGTGTGCGGTCCAGAGATGGCACTGAAGCTTTCTTT. As protein: CASSVRSRDGTEAFF. This sequence joins TRBV10-2 and TRBJ1-1; D is undetermined. This CDR3 contains 15 residues. Germline V gene lookup returns CDR1 WSHSY and CDR2 SAAADI. V lost 4 bases and J lost 4, with 16 bases in between.

In this sample, this clone turned up a few times. CDR3 DNA sequence: TGCAGCGTCGGGAGTGCCTCCAATGAGCAGTTCTTC. The encoded protein is CSVGSASNEQFF. V is TRBV29-1 and J is TRBJ2-1, with a tentative D call TRBD2 (6 bases). This CDR3 contains 12 residues. CDR1 is SQVTM, CDR2 ANQGSEA, per germline. V was shortened by 6 bases and J by 6 bases, with 12 bases between the two germline ends.

The rearrangement joins TRBV5-1 to TRBJ2-5; the D is unclear. The CDR3 sequence is 14 residues long. Per the germline V gene, CDR1 is SGHRS and CDR2 is YFSETQ. Deletions cut 1 base from V and 0 bases from J, with 7 bases between. The CDR3 nucleotides are TGCGCCAGCAGCTTGAGGCCTTACCAAGAGACCCAGTACTTC. Translating gives CASSLRPYQETQYF.

This clone was observed a handful of times. This rearrangement joins TRBV29-1 to TRBJ2-7, with D possibly TRBD1 on 5 matching bases. The germline CDR1 and CDR2 sequences are SQVTM and ANQGSEA. Trimming left V 2 bases short and J 4 bases short, with 12 bases between. This CDR3 region has 13 residues. In DNA, the CDR3 is TGCAGCGTTGAAAGCGACAGACCTTACGAGCAGTACTTC. This gives the protein CSVESDRPYEQYF.

This chain uses TRBV7-9 with TRBJ1-2, with D uncertain. Germline V lookup: CDR1 SEHNR, CDR2 FQNEAQ (reference sequence). The CDR3 is 15 residues long. V was pared by 1 base and J by 0 bases, with 9 bases between. The CDR3 DNA reads as TGTGCCAGCAGCTTAGGGCGGGTTCCTAACTATGGCTACACCTTC. The encoded protein is CASSLGRVPNYGYTF.

The chain has TRBV25-1 and TRBJ1-2; unclear D gene. Germline V gene data show CDR1 as MGHDK and CDR2 as SYGVNS. CDR3 length: 14 residues. Trimming cost V 4 bases and J 2 bases, with 11 bases left between them. CDR3 region: CASSVRGFNYGYTF. As DNA, the CDR3 is TGTGCCAGCAGTGTACGGGGATTCAACTATGGCTACACCTTC.

A few counts support this clone. This chain uses TRBV23-1 with TRBJ1-1; weak D call: TRBD1 (5 bases). TRBV23-1 is flagged as an ORF with uncertain function. The V and J ends lost 2 bases and 6 bases respectively, with 10 bases between them. The CDR3 is 13 residues long. The CDR3 bases are TGCGCCAGCAGTCAACCAGGGTGCGCTGAAGCTTTCTTT. It encodes CASSQPGCAEAFF.

This clone was seen only a few times. This CDR3 reads CSVVLAGGPYEQYF. The DNA for the CDR3 is TGCAGCGTCGTCTTAGCGGGAGGGCCTTACGAGCAGTACTTC. This rearrangement joins TRBV29-1 to TRBJ2-7; TRBD2 matches at 11 bases. The CDR3 is 14 amino acids. CDR1 and CDR2 from the germline V gene are SQVTM and ANQGSEA. Germline trimming cut 6 bases from V and 4 bases from J; bases unmatched to any gene: 8.

This chain joins TRBV29-1 and TRBJ2-7, with TRBD1 identical over 7 bases. V lost 7 bases and J lost 0; bases outside the gene matches: 9. There are 14 residues in the CDR3. Germline-derived CDR1 and CDR2 are SQVTM and ANQGSEA. The CDR3 region is CSALPGQSSYEQYF. The CDR3 nucleotides read TGCAGCGCCTTACCGGGACAGAGCTCCTACGAGCAGTACTTC.

The V gene is TRBV7-9, the J gene TRBJ2-1; D tentatively fits TRBD1 or TRBD2 (6 bases each). V gave up 3 bases and J gave up 2 bases, with 14 bases separating them. The CDR3 is 16 residues long. CDR1 SEHNR and CDR2 FQNEAQ come from the germline V gene (reference sequence). CDR3 in DNA: TGTGCCAGCAGCTTTCGGGGGCGGGAACCCTACAATGAGCAGTTCTTC. Translated, it gives CASSFRGREPYNEQFF.

The genes are TRBV9 and TRBJ2-5; D might be TRBD1 (5 bases). The CDR3 has 14 residues. Germline V lookup: CDR1 SGDLS, CDR2 YYNGEE. The V gene lost 0 bases and the J gene lost 5 bases, with 11 bases spanning the gap. CDR3 coding DNA: TGTGCCAGCAGCGTAGATACAGGACGGGAGACCCAGTACTTC. It encodes CASSVDTGRETQYF.

The CDR3 sequence: CASSLGQGIAEAFF. The CDR3 coding sequence is TGTGCCAGCAGCCTGGGACAGGGGATCGCTGAAGCTTTCTTT. V gene TRBV28 combines with J gene TRBJ1-1; TRBD1 agrees at 10 bases. The CDR3 extends over 14 amino acids. Unmatched junction bases numbered 7, after V lost 6 bases and J lost 6 bases. CDR1 and CDR2 (germline): MDHEN, SYDVKM.

The chain couples TRBV9 to TRBJ2-3; tentatively, D is TRBD2 (6 bases). V was pared by 3 bases and J by 3 bases, with 17 bases between. CDR1 is SGDLS and CDR2 is YYNGEE in the germline V gene. The CDR3 consists of 16 residues. This CDR3 reads CASSASTSTRTDTQYF. The CDR3 bases are TGTGCCAGCAGCGCCTCGACTAGTACTCGTACAGATACGCAGTATTTT.

This clone turned up a few times. The CDR3 loop reads CASSLDVAVYNEQFF. In DNA, the CDR3 is TGTGCCAGCTCACTCGATGTGGCGGTATACAATGAGCAGTTCTTC. The chain is built from TRBV18 and TRBJ2-1; no reliable D call. This CDR3 is 15 amino acids long. Trimming removed 4 bases from V and 4 bases from J, with 14 bases in between. Germline CDR1 and CDR2: KGHSH and LQKENI. Filled out from reference TRBV18 and TRBJ2-1, the complete variable domain reads NAGVMQNPRHLVRRRGQEARLRCSPMKGHSHVYWYRQLPEEGLKFMVYLQKENIIDESGMPKERFSAEFPKEGPSILRIQQVVRGDSAAYFCASSLDVAVYNEQFFGPGTRLTVL.

The chain has TRBV2 and TRBJ1-1; 8 nucleotides line up with TRBD1. This CDR3 spans 14 amino acids. V was clipped by 5 bases and J by 3 bases; unmatched bases: 5. Germline CDR1 is SNHLY and CDR2 is FYNNEI. The CDR3 coding sequence is TGTGCCAGCAGTCAAGGACAGGGACACACTGAAGCTTTCTTT. Protein product: CASSQGQGHTEAFF.

The genes are TRBV7-2 and TRBJ2-4, with 10 bases lining up with TRBD2. After removal of 4 bases from V and 5 bases from J, the junction contained 8 bases not matched to a gene. There are 16 residues in the CDR3. Germline CDR1 and CDR2: SGHTA and FQGNSA. Here the CDR3 reads CASSSSTSGLQNIQYF. The DNA for the CDR3 is TGTGCCAGCAGCTCCTCGACTAGCGGGCTCCAAAACATTCAGTACTTC.